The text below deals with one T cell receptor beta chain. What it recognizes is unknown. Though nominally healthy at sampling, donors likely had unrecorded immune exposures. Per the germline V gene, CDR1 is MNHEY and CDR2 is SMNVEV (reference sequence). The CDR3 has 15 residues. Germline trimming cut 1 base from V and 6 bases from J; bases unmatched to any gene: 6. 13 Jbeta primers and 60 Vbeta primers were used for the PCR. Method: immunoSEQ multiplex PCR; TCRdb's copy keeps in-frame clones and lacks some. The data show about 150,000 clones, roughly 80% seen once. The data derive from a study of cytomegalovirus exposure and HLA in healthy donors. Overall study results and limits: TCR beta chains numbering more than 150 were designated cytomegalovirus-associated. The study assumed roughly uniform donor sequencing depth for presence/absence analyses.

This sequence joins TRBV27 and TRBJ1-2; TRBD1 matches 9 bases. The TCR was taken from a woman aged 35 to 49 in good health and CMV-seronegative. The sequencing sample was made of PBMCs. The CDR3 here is CASSLLGTGKDGYTF. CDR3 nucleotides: TGTGCCAGCAGTTTATTGGGGACAGGGAAGGATGGCTACACCTTC.